A single TCR beta chain is shown here with its context. The table lists this clone with a count of one. What this receptor recognizes is not known. It has no much larger one-base neighbor in the sample; base qualities were not kept. TCRbeta CDR3 regions were amplified from genomic DNA using the immunoSEQ Assay, a bias-controlled multiplex PCR. The paper's data handling went like this. Within the assay, amplification of reference gene primers was used to estimate how many nucleated cells each sample contained. Sequence reads were collapsed and filtered to measure the absolute abundance of every unique TCRbeta CDR3 rearrangement. For each sample, productive Simpson clonality was calculated by taking the square root of Simpson's diversity index across productive rearrangements. Not all clones reach the TCRdb copy of this immuneACCESS table, which keeps in-frame sequences only. Checked studies attribute under half of the gap to unresolved V genes and leave the rest unexplained. V, J and clone size are those of that table, while D and trimming were read from the DNA. For this sample the table gives around 170,000 clones, of which roughly 83% were detected only once. The biggest ten clones account for approximately 2.9% of the sample.

The data were taken from a study of blood T cell repertoires in COVID-19 (dated by TCRdb to the early 2020s). As for the study more broadly: Samples from collaborators originated in the United States, Italy and Spain and spanned both the acute and convalescent phases of COVID-19. The material from the prospective study consisted of cDNA or gDNA derived from T cells, B-cell-depleted T cells, or PBMCs. Subjects who had been exposed to COVID-19, were actively infected with it, or had recovered from it provided the deeply sampled blood TCRbeta repertoires that made up the dataset. The repertoires were released in a freely available public database meant as a resource for research on the immune response to SARS-CoV-2. Samples were obtained from the ongoing ImmuneRACE study (first 160 participants) and from over a thousand subjects provided by 6 global collaborators. A de-identified subject ID, COVID-19 status, age in years and sex were almost always included in the sample metadata. Where available, HLA class I and class II types were obtained from metadata supplied by the sample provider rather than from assay-based typing. Overall study outcomes, separate from this receptor: The quantity of clinical and demographic metadata differed by source and by participant and was supplied without curation.

Each collaborating institution followed its own protocols to collect whole blood in K2EDTA tubes. For TCRbeta analysis, collaborators shipped samples in one of three forms: frozen whole blood, isolated PBMCs, or DNA extracted from either of those sample types. Sequencing used peripheral blood. This sequence was found in a woman between 55 and 75 years old with acute or convalescent COVID-19.

The CDR3 region reads CASSLDRVGYEQYF. The bases are TGTGCCAGCAGCTTGGACAGGGTAGGCTACGAGCAGTACTTC. The rearrangement joined TRBV11-2 to TRBJ2-7, and 8 junction bases match TRBD1. From the cysteine up to the phenylalanine, the CDR3 has a length of 14 residues. The read is trimmed to its CDR3 DNA, 42 bases read in frame from base 1. V has 3 bases trimmed and J has 3 bases trimmed; junction bases matching no gene number 4. From a lookup of the germline V gene, CDR1 and CDR2 are SGHAT and FQNNGV. The full variable domain, completed from the reference TRBV11-2 and TRBJ2-7 proteins outside the CDR3, reads EAGVAQSPRYKIIEKRQSVAFWCNPISGHATLYWYQQILGQGPKLLIQFQNNGVVDDSQLPKDRFSAERLKGVDSTLKIQPAKLEDSAVYLCASSLDRVGYEQYFGPGTRLTVT.